Included here is one T cell receptor beta chain sequence, with context. Its target is not known. Patient tissue came from resections in Japan or China, 2014–2017. Premalignant or tumor cells were enriched by macro-dissection after pathologic assessment. Profiled with immunoSEQ multiplex PCR; TCRdb holds only in-frame clones, not every one. This table has about 7,600 clones, 65% to 90% appearing once. This entry belongs to a study of immune evolution from preneoplasia to lung adenocarcinoma. Study-level findings and limits: Later-stage lesions seemingly showed higher T cell density and diversity than normal lung. Compared with EGFR-mutant or double wild-type lesions, KRAS-mutant nodules were more clonal.

CDR3 size: 13 residues. The germline CDR1 and CDR2 sequences are GTSNPN and SVGIG (reference sequence). V was clipped by 2 bases and J by 5 bases; unmatched bases: 2. What was sequenced was FFPE invasive lung adenocarcinoma tissue. The chain couples TRBV30 to TRBJ2-1; 8 bases match TRBD2. This clonotype was sampled from a person in their fifties with lung adenocarcinoma. Here the CDR3 DNA reads TGTGCCTGGAGTCGGGGGGGGGACAATGAGCAGTTCTTC. As protein: CAWSRGGDNEQFF.